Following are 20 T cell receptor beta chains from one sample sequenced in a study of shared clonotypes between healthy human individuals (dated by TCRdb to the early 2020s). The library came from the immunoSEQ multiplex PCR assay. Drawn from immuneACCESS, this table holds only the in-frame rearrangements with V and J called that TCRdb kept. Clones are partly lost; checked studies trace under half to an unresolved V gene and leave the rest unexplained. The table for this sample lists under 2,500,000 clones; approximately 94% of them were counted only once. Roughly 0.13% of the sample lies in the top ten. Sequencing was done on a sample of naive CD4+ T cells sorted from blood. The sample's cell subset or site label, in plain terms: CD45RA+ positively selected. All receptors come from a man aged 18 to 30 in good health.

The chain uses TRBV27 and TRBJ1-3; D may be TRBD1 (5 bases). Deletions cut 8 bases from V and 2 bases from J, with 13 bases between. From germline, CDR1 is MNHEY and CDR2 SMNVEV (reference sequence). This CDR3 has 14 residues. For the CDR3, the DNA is TGTGCCAGCGCGTTTAGGGGTCCTGGAAACACCATATATTTT. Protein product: CASAFRGPGNTIYF.

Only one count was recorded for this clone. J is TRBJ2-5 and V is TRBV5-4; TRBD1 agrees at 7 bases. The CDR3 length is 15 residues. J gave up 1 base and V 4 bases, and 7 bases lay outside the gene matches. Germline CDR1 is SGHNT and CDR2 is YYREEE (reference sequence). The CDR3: CASSQKDRVQETQYF. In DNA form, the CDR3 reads TGTGCCAGCAGCCAGAAAGACAGGGTCCAAGAGACCCAGTACTTC.

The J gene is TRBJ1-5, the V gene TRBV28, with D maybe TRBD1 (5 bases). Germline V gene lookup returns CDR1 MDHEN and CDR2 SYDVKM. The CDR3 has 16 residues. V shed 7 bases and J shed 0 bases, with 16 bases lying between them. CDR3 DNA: TGTGCCAGCACACTTAGACAGTTTTTTAGCAATCAGCCCCAGCATTTT. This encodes CASTLRQFFSNQPQHF.

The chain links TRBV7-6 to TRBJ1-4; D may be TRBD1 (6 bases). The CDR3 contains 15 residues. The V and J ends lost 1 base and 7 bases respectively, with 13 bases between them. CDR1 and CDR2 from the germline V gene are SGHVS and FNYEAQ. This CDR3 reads CASSLGGAGGEKLFF. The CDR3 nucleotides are TGTGCCAGCAGCTTAGGGGGGGCCGGCGGTGAAAAACTGTTTTTT.

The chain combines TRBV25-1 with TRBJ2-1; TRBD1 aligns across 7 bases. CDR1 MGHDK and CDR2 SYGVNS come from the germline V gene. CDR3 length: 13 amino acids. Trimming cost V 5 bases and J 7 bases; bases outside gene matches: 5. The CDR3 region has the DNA TGTGCCAGCAGTCGGACAGGTTTTAATGAGCAGTTCTTC. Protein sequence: CASSRTGFNEQFF.

CDR3 loop: CASSIAGTGQETQYF. The CDR3 region has the DNA TGTGCCAGTAGTATAGCCGGGACAGGTCAAGAGACCCAGTACTTC. The rearrangement joins TRBV19 to TRBJ2-5, with 8 bases that match TRBD1. In germline, CDR1 is LNHDA, CDR2 SQIVND (reference sequence). This CDR3 is built from 15 residues. Trimming cost V 1 base and J 2 bases; bases outside gene matches: 3.

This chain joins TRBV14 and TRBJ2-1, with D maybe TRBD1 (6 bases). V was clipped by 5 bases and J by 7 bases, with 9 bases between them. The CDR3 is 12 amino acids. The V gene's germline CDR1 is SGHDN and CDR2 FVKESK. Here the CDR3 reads CASSSRGNEQFF. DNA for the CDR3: TGTGCCAGCAGCTCTAGGGGGAATGAGCAGTTCTTC.

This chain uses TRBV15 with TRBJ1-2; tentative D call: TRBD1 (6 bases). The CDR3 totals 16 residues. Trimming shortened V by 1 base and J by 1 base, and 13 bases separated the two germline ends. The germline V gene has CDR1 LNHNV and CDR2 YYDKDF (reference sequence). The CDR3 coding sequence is TGTGCCACCAGCAGAGTAACAGGGAGCCTTAACTATGGCTACACCTTC. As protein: CATSRVTGSLNYGYTF.

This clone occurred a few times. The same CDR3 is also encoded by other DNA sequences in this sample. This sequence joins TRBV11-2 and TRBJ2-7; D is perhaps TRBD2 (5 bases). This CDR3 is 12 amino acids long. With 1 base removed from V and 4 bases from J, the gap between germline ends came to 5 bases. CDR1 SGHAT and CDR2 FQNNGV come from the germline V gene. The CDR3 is CASSLAGYEQYF. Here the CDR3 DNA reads TGTGCCAGCAGCTTAGCGGGGTACGAGCAGTACTTC.

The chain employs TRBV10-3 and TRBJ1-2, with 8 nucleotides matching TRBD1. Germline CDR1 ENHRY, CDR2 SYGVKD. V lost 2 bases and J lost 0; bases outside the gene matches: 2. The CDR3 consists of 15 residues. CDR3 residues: CAISEDRGANYGYTF. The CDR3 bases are TGTGCCATCAGTGAGGACAGGGGAGCTAACTATGGCTACACCTTC.

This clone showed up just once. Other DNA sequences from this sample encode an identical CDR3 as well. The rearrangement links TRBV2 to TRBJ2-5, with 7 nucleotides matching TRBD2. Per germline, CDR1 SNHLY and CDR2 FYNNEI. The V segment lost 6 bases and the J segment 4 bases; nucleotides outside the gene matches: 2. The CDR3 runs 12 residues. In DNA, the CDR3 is TGTGCCAGCAGGGGGGGGTCAGAGACCCAGTACTTC. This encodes CASRGGSETQYF.

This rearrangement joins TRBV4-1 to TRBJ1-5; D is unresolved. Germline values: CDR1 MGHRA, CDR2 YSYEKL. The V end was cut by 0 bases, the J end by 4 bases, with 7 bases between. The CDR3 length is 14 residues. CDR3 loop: CASSQDGQNQPQHF. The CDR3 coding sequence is TGCGCCAGCAGCCAAGATGGGCAGAATCAGCCCCAGCATTTT.

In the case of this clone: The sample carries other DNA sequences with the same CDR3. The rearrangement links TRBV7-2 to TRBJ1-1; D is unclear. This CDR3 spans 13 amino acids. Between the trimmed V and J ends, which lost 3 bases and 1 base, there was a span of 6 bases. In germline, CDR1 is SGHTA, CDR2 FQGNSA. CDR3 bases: TGTGCCAGCAGCTTTCGTCCGAACACTGAAGCTTTCTTT. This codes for CASSFRPNTEAFF.

CDR3 sequence: CSVAGTDEQYF. The CDR3 coding sequence is TGCAGTGTTGCCGGGACTGACGAGCAGTACTTC. The J gene is TRBJ2-7, the V gene TRBV20-1; D perhaps matches TRBD2 (6 bases). The CDR3 covers 11 residues. Germline V gene lookup returns CDR1 DFQATT and CDR2 SNEGSKA (reference sequence). Between the trimmed V and J ends, which lost 7 bases and 5 bases, there was a span of 12 bases.

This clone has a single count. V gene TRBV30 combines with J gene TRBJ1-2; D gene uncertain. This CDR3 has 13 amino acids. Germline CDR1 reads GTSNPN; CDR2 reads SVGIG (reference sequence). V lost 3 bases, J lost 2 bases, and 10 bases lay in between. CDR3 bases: TGTGCCTGGAGGCCCGACGGAAACTATGGCTACACCTTC. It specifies CAWRPDGNYGYTF. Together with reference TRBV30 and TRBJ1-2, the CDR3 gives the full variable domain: SQTIHQWPATLVQPVGSPLSLECTVEGTSNPNLYWYRQAAGRGLQLLFYSVGIGQISSEVPQNLSASRPQDRQFILSSKKLLLSDSGFYLCAWRPDGNYGYTFGSGTRLTVV.

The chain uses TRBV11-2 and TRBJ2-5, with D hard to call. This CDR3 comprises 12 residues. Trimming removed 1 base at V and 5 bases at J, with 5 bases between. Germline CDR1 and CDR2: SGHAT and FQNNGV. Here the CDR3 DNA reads TGTGCCAGCAGCTTAGGGTTGGAGACCCAGTACTTC. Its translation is CASSLGLETQYF.

CDR3 DNA sequence: TGTGCCACCAGCAGACCCGACAGGGAACGTGAAAAACTGTTTTTT. Protein: CATSRPDREREKLFF. This chain connects TRBV15 to TRBJ1-4; 7 bases align to TRBD1. Per germline, CDR1 LNHNV and CDR2 YYDKDF (reference sequence). The CDR3 consists of 15 residues. Trimming cost V 2 bases and J 7 bases; bases outside gene matches: 7.

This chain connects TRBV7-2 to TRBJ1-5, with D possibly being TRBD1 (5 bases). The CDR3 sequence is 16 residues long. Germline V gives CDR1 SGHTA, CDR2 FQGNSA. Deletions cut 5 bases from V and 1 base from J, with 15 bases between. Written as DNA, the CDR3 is TGTGCCAGCAGCCCCGTTGGCGGGGGAAGCAATCAGCCCCAGCATTTT. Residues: CASSPVGGGSNQPQHF.

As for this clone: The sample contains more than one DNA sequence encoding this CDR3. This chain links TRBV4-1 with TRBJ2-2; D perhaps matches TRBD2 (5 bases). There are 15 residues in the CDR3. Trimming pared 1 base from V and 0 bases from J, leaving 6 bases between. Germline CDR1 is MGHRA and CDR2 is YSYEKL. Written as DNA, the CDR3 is TGCGCCAGCAGCCAAGGACTAACGAACACCGGGGAGCTGTTTTTT. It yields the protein CASSQGLTNTGELFF.

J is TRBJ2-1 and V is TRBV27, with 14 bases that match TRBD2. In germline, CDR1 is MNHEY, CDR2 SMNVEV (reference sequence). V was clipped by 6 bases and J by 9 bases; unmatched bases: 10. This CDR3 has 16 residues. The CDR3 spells CASRPRLAGGPGEQFF. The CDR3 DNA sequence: TGTGCCAGCAGGCCTCGACTAGCGGGGGGGCCAGGTGAGCAGTTCTTC.